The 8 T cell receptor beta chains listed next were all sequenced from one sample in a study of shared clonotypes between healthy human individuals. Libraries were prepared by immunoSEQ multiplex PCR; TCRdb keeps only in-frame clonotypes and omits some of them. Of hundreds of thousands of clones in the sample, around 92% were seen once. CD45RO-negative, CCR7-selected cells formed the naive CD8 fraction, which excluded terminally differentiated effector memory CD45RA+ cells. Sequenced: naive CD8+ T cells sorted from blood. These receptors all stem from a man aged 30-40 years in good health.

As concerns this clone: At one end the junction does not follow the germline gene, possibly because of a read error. As DNA, the CDR3 is TGTGCCAGCAGTTACGCGGGACAGCTCCAGCATTTT. Translation: CASSYAGQLQHF. V is TRBV6-6 and J is TRBJ1-5, with 7 bases aligning to TRBD1. The CDR3 extends over 12 amino acids. Germline loops: CDR1 MNHNY, CDR2 SVGAGI (reference sequence).

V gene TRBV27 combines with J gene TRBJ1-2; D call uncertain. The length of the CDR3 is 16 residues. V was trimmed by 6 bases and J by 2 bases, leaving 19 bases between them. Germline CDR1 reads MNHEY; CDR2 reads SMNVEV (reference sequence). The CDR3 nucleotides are TGTGCCAGCAGCGCTATCGGAGAGGGCGCAAACTATGGCTACACCTTC. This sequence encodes CASSAIGEGANYGYTF.

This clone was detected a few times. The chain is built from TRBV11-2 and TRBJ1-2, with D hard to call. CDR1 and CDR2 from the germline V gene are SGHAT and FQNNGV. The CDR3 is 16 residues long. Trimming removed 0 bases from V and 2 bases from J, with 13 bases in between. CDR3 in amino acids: CASSLDQLDSNYGYTF. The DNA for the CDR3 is TGTGCCAGCAGCTTAGATCAGTTAGATTCAAACTATGGCTACACCTTC.

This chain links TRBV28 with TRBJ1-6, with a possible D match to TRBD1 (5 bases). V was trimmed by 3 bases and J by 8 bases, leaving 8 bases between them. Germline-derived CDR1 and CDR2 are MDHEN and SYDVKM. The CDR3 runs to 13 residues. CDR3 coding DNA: TGTGCCAGCAGTTTCGCGGGGGATTCACCCCTCCACTTT. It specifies CASSFAGDSPLHF.

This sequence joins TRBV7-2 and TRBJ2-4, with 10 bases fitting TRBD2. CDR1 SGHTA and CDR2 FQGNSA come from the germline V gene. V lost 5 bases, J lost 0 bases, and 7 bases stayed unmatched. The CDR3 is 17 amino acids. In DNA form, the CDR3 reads TGTGCCAGCAGCCCGAGGACTAGCGGATTAGCCAAAAACATTCAGTACTTC. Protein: CASSPRTSGLAKNIQYF. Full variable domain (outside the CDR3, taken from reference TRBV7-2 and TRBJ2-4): GAGVSQSPSNKVTEKGKDVELRCDPISGHTALYWYRQSLGQGLEFLIYFQGNSAPDKSGLPSDRFSAERTGGSVSTLTIQRTQQEDSAVYLCASSPRTSGLAKNIQYFGAGTRLSVL.

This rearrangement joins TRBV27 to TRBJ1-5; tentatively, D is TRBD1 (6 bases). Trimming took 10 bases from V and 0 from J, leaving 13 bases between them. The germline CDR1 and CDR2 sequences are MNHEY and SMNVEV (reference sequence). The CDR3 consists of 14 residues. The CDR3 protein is CAIQGPYSNQPQHF. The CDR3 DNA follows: TGTGCCATCCAGGGGCCATATAGCAATCAGCCCCAGCATTTT.

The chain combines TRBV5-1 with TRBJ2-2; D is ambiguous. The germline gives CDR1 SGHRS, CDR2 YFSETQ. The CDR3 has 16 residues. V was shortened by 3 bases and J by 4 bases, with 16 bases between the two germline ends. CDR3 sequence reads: CASSSFQVIPTGELFF. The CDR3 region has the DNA TGCGCCAGCAGCTCTTTTCAAGTTATACCCACCGGGGAGCTGTTTTTT.

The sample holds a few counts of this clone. CDR3 protein: CASSQDVEQPQHF. The CDR3 coding sequence is TGTGCCAGCAGCCAAGATGTTGAACAGCCCCAGCATTTT. This chain joins TRBV4-2 and TRBJ1-5; unclear D gene. The germline V and J ends were trimmed by 0 bases and 7 bases, with 7 bases remaining between them. Germline CDR1 and CDR2: LGHNA and YNFKEQ. The CDR3 extends over 13 amino acids.